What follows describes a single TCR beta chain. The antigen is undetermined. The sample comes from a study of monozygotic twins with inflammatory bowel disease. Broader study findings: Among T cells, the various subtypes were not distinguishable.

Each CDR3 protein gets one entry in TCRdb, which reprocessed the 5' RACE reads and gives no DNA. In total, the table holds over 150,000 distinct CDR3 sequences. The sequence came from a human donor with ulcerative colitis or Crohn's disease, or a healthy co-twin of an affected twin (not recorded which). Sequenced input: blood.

The CDR3 region is CASSSGLINSNQPQHF. The chain recombines TRBV5-6 with TRBJ1-5. CDR1 and CDR2 from the germline V gene are SGHDT and YYEEEE. CDR3 size: 16 residues. Variable domain in full (rest from reference TRBV5-6 and TRBJ1-5): DAGVTQSPTHLIKTRGQQVTLRCSPKSGHDTVSWYQQALGQGPQFIFQYYEEEERQRGNFPDRFSGHQFPNYSSELNVNALLLGDSALYLCASSSGLINSNQPQHFGDGTRLSIL.